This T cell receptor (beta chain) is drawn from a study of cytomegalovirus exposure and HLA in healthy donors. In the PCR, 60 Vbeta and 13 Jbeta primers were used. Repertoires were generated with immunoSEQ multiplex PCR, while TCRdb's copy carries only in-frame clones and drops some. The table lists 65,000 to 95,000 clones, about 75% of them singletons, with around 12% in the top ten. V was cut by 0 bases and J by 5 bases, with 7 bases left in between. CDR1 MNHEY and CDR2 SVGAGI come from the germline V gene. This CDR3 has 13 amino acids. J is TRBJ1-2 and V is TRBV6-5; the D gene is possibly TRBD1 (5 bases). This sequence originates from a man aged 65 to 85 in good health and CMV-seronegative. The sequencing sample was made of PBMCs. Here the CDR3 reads CASSYSDIYGYTF. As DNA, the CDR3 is TGTGCCAGCAGTTACTCGGACATTTATGGCTACACCTTC.